This TCR beta chain was captured in a study of blood T cell repertoires in COVID-19. Study-wide background: Donors in the United States, Italy and Spain gave samples during acute or convalescent COVID-19. From T cells, B-cell-depleted T cells, or PBMCs came the material, which was cDNA or gDNA.

How the authors handled the data: Reference gene primer amplification yielded estimated nucleated cell counts. Assay: immunoSEQ multiplex PCR; the TCRdb copy retains only in-frame clones and omits some. From that table come the V and J calls and clone size; the DNA was used to work out D and trimming. The table has almost 200,000 clones, about 90% seen once. The CDR3 covers 13 residues. V gave up 5 bases and J gave up 5 bases; unmatched junction bases: 5. The germline CDR1 and CDR2 sequences are SGHAT and FQNNGV. V and J are TRBV11-2 and TRBJ1-1; 7 nucleotides line up with TRBD1. Sequencing input: peripheral blood. The receptor's source is a woman in her seventies with acute or convalescent COVID-19. The CDR3 protein is CASSPRGLTEAFF. The DNA of the CDR3 is TGTGCCAGCAGCCCGAGGGGGCTTACTGAAGCTTTCTTT.